This T cell receptor (beta chain) stems from a study of shared clonotypes between healthy human individuals. Study observations and caveats: Relative to clonotypes present in all four donors, those not shared had lower generation probabilities. Relative to memory subsets, naive subsets generally showed larger estimated richness.

Per the original data handling: As immunoSEQ supplied junction-only sequences (without quality scores), filtering differed. Clones were read by immunoSEQ multiplex PCR, and TCRdb kept only the in-frame ones, dropping some. V and J calls and clone size are copied from that table; D and trimming were computed from the DNA. The table includes some 2,500,000 clones, roughly 90% detected once. With regard to this clone: What it recognizes is unknown.

The CDR3 consists of 14 residues. V was clipped by 3 bases and J by 3 bases, with 11 bases between them. Germline CDR1 GTSNPN, CDR2 SVGIG (reference sequence). Sequencing used naive CD4+ T cells from PBMCs. The subset denotes: CD45RA+ positively selected. The source is a man between 18 and 35 years old in good health. Some clones in this sample may be carry-over from other donors' samples. The rearrangement links TRBV30 to TRBJ2-2; possible D gene TRBD2, 5 bases. For the CDR3, the DNA is TGTGCCTGGAGGGCTAGCAGTCACACCGGGGAGCTGTTTTTT. Amino acid sequence: CAWRASSHTGELFF.